This TCR beta chain was recovered during a study of shared clonotypes between healthy human individuals. Overall study: Those who served as donors were a couple of women and three men between the ages of 18 and 49.

The unsorted samples took tens of millions of PBMCs to get genomic DNA. The study, taken as a whole, reports: The low donor count limited represented genetic and exposure-history diversity.

With respect to this clone: Its target is unknown. A single base separates this from a much larger clone, so it may be a read error.

Deep-level settings were used for running the assay. Some clones are missing from TCRdb's copy, which holds only in-frame ones; the method was immunoSEQ multiplex PCR. The table records roughly 490,000 clones, about three quarters of them present only once. Trimming took 4 bases from V and 5 from J, leaving 11 bases between them. CDR1 is GTSNPN, CDR2 SVGIG, per germline (reference sequence). The CDR3 is 12 residues long. The rearrangement uses TRBV30 and TRBJ1-2; D ambiguous. The sequence derives from a woman aged 40 to 50 in good health. Some clones in this sample may be carry-over from other donors' samples. Material: PBMCs. The CDR3 sequence is CAWNPGPYGYTF. CDR3 coding DNA: TGTGCCTGGAATCCCGGACCTTATGGCTACACCTTC.